In this sample, the clone carrying this T cell receptor beta chain turned up a few times. This CDR3 has 16 amino acids. In germline, CDR1 is MGHRA, CDR2 YSYEKL. V shed 0 bases and J 9 bases; nucleotides not matched to a gene: 6. The data stem from a study of T-cell memory formation after mild COVID-19. A 5'RACE reaction primed in the constant segment made cDNA libraries of TCR alpha and TCR beta, and these carried sample barcodes and UMIs. TCRdb passed the 5' RACE reads through MiXCR, listing each CDR3 protein once. The profile shows approximately 500,000 distinct CDR3 sequences, approximately 23% of them singletons.

This clonotype was sampled from an adult woman who had mild COVID-19 (a few samples of this study predate the infection). Cell type and time point are not known. The chain couples TRBV4-1 to TRBJ2-1, with 12 positions matching TRBD2. Sequenced: PBMCs or a T cell subset sorted from them (not recorded which). The CDR3 protein is CASSQEALAGGFEQFF. The CDR3 DNA follows: TGCGCCAGCAGCCAAGAGGCACTAGCGGGGGGTTTTGAGCAGTTCTTC.